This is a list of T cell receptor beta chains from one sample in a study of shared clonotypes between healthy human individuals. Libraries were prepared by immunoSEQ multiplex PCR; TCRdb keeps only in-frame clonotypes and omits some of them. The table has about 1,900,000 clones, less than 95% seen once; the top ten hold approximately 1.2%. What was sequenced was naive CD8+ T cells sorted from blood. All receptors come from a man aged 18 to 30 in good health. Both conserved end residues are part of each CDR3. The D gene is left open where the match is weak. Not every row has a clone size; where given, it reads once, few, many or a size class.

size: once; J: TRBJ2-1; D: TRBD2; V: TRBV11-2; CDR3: CASRSPTSGDYNEQFF; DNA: TGTGCCAGCAGATCGCCTACTAGCGGGGACTACAATGAGCAGTTCTTC
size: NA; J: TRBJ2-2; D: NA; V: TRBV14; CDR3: CASSLGADDTGELFF; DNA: TGTGCCAGCAGCCTGGGGGCGGACGACACCGGGGAGCTGTTTTTT
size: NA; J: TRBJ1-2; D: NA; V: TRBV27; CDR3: CASSFSVGATNYGYTF; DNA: TGTGCCAGCAGTTTTTCCGTGGGGGCCACTAACTATGGCTACACCTTC
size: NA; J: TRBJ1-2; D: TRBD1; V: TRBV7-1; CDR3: CASSAGTGGLYGYTF; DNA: TGTGCCAGCAGCGCGGGGACAGGGGGCCTCTATGGCTACACCTTC
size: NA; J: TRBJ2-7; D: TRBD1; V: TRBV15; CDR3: CATSTQRDRGYEQYF; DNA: TGTGCCACCAGCACTCAACGGGACAGGGGATACGAGCAGTACTTC
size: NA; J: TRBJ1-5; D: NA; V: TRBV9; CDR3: CASSVGDPGQPQHF; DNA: TGTGCCAGCAGCGTAGGAGACCCGGGGCAGCCCCAGCATTTT
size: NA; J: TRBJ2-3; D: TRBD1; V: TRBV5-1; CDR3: CASSLVFRQGAQVAPDTQYF; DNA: TGCGCCAGCAGCTTGGTTTTCCGACAGGGGGCGCAGGTGGCCCCAGATACGCAGTATTTT
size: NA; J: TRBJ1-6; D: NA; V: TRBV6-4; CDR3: CASSDGNRAPGWVGSPLHF; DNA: TGTGCCAGCAGTGACGGGAACAGGGCGCCTGGCTGGGTGGGCTCACCCCTCCACTTT
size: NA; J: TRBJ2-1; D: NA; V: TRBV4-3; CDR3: CASSPILPRDGPYNEQFF; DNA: TGCGCCAGCAGCCCCATCCTCCCGCGTGACGGACCCTACAATGAGCAGTTCTTC
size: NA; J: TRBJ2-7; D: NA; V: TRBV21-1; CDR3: CASSKFNSGSHEQYF; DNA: TGTGCCAGCAGCAAGTTTAATAGCGGGAGCCACGAGCAGTACTTC
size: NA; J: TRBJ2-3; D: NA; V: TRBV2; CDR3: CASSEAVTASTDTQYF; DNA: TGTGCCAGCAGTGAAGCGGTAACCGCTAGCACAGATACGCAGTATTTT
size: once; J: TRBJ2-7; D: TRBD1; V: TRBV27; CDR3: CASSLLTGTGPLEQYF; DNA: TGTGCCAGCAGTTTGCTGACCGGGACAGGCCCACTCGAGCAGTACTTC
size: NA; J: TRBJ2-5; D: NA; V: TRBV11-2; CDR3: CASSLDTGVQETQYF; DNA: TGTGCCAGCAGCTTAGATACCGGTGTCCAAGAGACCCAGTACTTC
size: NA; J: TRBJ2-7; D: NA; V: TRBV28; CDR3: CASSLTGNSYEQYF; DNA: TGTGCCAGCAGTTTAACGGGAAACTCCTACGAGCAGTACTTC
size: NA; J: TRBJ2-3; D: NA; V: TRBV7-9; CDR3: CASSLKMAGGTDTQYF; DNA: TGTGCCAGCAGCTTAAAAATGGCAGGGGGCACAGATACGCAGTATTTT